The source of this TCR beta chain is a study of blood T cell repertoires in COVID-19. Looking at the study overall: In each case, the material was cDNA or gDNA derived from T cells, B-cell-depleted T cells, or PBMCs.

Repertoires were generated with immunoSEQ multiplex PCR, while TCRdb's copy carries only in-frame clones and drops some. The sample holds about 240,000 clones; more than 75% are singletons and the top ten take 0.99%. With 4 bases clipped from V and 0 bases from J, the junction kept 13 bases outside the gene matches. The CDR3 spans 19 residues. The germline V gene encodes CDR1 SGHNT and CDR2 YENEEA. The V and J genes are TRBV11-3 and TRBJ2-3; 10 bases match TRBD2. The sequence was obtained from a woman between 40 and 50 years old who had recovered from COVID-19. Sequenced sample: peripheral blood. CDR3 loop: CASSSRGVAGGPSTDTQYF. The CDR3 DNA reads as TGTGCCAGCAGCTCGAGGGGGGTAGCGGGAGGCCCAAGCACAGATACGCAGTATTTT.